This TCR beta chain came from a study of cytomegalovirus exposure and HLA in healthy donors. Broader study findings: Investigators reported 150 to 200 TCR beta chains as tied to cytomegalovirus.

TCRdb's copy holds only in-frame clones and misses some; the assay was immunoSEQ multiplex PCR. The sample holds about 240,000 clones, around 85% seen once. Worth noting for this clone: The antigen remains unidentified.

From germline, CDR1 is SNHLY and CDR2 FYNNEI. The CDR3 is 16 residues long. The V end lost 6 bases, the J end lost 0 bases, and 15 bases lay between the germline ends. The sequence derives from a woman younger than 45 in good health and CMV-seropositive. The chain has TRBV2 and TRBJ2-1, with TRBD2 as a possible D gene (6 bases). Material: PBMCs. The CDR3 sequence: CASSGTSSSSYNEQFF. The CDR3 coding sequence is TGTGCCAGCAGCGGAACTAGCTCCAGCTCCTACAATGAGCAGTTCTTC.